Shown below are 8 T cell receptor beta chains from a single sample sequenced in a study of blood T cells in healthy people across ages. A second PCR, run for roughly 6 to 11 cycles, used a sample-barcoded 5' primer plus a J-beta primer mix. TCRdb re-called the 5' RACE reads with MiXCR, one entry per CDR3 protein. The sample yields 700,000 or so distinct CDR3 sequences, 40% to 45% seen once. Sequences were obtained from blood. These receptors were collected from an elderly man in good health.

The rearrangement joins TRBV4-1 to TRBJ1-1, with a possible D match to TRBD1 (5 bases). The ends were cut back, 0 bases at V and 1 base at J, with 15 bases in the middle. The germline gives CDR1 MGHRA, CDR2 YSYEKL. This CDR3 comprises 17 residues. The CDR3 sequence: CASSQDSRGYPNTEAFF. The CDR3, as DNA: TGCGCCAGCAGCCAAGATAGTAGGGGATACCCGAACACTGAAGCTTTCTTT.

The CDR3 spells CASSQQVFAETQYF. CDR3 nucleotides: TGCGCCAGCAGCCAACAGGTTTTTGCGGAGACCCAGTACTTC. The chain has TRBV4-3 and TRBJ2-5; D uncertain. CDR1 and CDR2 from the germline V gene are LGHNA and YSLEER. Trimming removed 2 bases from V and 5 bases from J, with 12 bases in between. This CDR3 is 14 amino acids long.

This clonotype was picked up a small number of times. This chain connects TRBV11-3 to TRBJ2-1; TRBD2 matches 11 bases. Trimming at V came to 0 bases and at J to 9 bases, leaving 7 bases not matched to a gene. This CDR3 contains 16 residues. Germline CDR1 and CDR2: SGHNT and YENEEA. CDR3 protein: CASSLDRLAGGGEQFF. As DNA, the CDR3 is TGTGCCAGCAGCTTAGATCGGCTAGCGGGGGGCGGTGAGCAGTTCTTC.

The J gene is TRBJ2-7, the V gene TRBV7-2; possible D gene TRBD2, 5 bases. The V and J ends lost 1 base and 3 bases respectively, with 22 bases between them. The CDR3 extends over 18 amino acids. Per germline, CDR1 SGHTA and CDR2 FQGNSA. The CDR3 DNA reads as TGTGCCAGCAGCTTAGTCGGGAACCCAAAAAACTCCCTCTACGAGCAGTACTTC. Amino acids: CASSLVGNPKNSLYEQYF.

This clonotype was recorded at least ten times. The CDR3 sequence: CATSSSGRLSYEQYF. The CDR3 DNA follows: TGTGCCACCAGCAGTAGCGGGAGGCTCTCCTACGAGCAGTACTTC. The V gene is TRBV15, the J gene TRBJ2-7, with TRBD2 matching 10 bases. Trimming removed 3 bases from V and 0 bases from J; junction bases left unmatched: 2. Looked up from germline, CDR1 is LNHNV and CDR2 is YYDKDF (reference sequence). The CDR3 spans 15 residues.

This clonotype was picked up a small number of times. This sequence joins TRBV5-1 and TRBJ2-5, with 8 bases fitting TRBD1. Germline values: CDR1 SGHRS, CDR2 YFSETQ. Germline trimming cut 3 bases from V and 1 base from J; bases unmatched to any gene: 8. This CDR3 is built from 16 residues. Here the CDR3 DNA reads TGCGCCAGCAGCTCGAGGACAGGGCGCCGCCAAGAGACCCAGTACTTC. Amino acid sequence: CASSSRTGRRQETQYF.

V gene TRBV12-3 or TRBV12-4 combines with J gene TRBJ1-1; D ambiguous. V was pared by 11 bases and J by 6 bases, with 7 bases between. The CDR3 length is 9 residues. For the CDR3, the DNA is TGTGCCTGCAATCCTGAAGCTTTCTTT. The encoded protein is CACNPEAFF.

This clonotype was seen a few times. This chain links TRBV7-2 with TRBJ2-1; a weak D match, TRBD1 (5 bases). The CDR3 contains 15 residues. Germline V gene lookup returns CDR1 SGHTA and CDR2 FQGNSA. Trimming cost V 3 bases and J 4 bases, with 13 bases left between them. The CDR3 DNA is TGTGCCAGCAGCTTTCTGGGGCTCCGGTACAATGAGCAGTTCTTC. Amino acid sequence: CASSFLGLRYNEQFF.